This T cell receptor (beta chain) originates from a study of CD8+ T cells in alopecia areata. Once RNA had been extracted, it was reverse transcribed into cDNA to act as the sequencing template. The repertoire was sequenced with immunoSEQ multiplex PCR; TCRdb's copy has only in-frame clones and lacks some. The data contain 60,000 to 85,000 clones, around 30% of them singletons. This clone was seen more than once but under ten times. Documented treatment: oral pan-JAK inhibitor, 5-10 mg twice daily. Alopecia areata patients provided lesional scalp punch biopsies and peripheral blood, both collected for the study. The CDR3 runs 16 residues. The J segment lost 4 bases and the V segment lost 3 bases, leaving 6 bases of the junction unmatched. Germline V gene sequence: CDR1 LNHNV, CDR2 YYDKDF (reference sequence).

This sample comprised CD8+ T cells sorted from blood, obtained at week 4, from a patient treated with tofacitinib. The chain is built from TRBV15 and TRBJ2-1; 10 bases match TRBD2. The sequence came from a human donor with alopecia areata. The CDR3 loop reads CATSREREGKYNEQFF. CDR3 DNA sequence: TGTGCCACCAGCAGGGAGCGGGAGGGGAAGTACAATGAGCAGTTCTTC.